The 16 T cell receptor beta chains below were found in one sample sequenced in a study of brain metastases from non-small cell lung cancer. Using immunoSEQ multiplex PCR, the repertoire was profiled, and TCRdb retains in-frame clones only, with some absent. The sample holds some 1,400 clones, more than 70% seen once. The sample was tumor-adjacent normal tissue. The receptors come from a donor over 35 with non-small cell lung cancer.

CDR3 DNA: TGTGCCAGCAGCGAGACTCGTCAGCAAGAGACCCAGTACTTC. Protein: CASSETRQQETQYF. This chain links TRBV6-6 with TRBJ2-5, with no clear D. The V gene's germline CDR1 is MNHNY and CDR2 SVGAGI (reference sequence). The V and J ends lost 6 bases and 2 bases respectively, with 13 bases between them. The CDR3 contains 14 residues.

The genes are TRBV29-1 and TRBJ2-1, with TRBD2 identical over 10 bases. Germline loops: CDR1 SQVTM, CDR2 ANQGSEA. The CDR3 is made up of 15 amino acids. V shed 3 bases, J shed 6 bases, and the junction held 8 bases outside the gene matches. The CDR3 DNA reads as TGCAGCGTTGAGAAACTAGCGGGATTGGGCAATGAGCAGTTCTTC. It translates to CSVEKLAGLGNEQFF.

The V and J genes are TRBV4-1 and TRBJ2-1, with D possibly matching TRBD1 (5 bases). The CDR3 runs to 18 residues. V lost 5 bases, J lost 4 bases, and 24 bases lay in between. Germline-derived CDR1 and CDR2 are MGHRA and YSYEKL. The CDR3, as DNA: TGCGCCAGCAGCTTTCTATTAGGGGCCCCGGCGGATTACAATGAGCAGTTCTTC. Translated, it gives CASSFLLGAPADYNEQFF.

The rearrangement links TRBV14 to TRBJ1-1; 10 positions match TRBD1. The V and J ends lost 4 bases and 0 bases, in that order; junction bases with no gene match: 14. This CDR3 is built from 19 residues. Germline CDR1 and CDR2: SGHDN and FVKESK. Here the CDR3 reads CASSLRNWRTGGMNTEAFF. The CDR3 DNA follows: TGTGCCAGCAGCCTGAGAAACTGGCGGACAGGGGGAATGAACACTGAAGCTTTCTTT.

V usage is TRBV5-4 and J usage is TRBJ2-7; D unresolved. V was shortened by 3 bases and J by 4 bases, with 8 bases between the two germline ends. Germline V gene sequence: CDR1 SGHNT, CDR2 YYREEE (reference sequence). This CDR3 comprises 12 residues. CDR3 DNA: TGTGCCAGCAGCTATGAGTTTTACGAGCAGTACTTC. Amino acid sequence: CASSYEFYEQYF.

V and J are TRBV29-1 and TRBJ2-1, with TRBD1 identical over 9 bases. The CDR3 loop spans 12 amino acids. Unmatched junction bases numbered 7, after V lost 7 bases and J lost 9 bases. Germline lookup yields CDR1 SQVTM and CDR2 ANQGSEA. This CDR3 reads CSGDREGIEQFF. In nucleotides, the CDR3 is TGCAGCGGGGACAGGGAAGGTATTGAGCAGTTCTTC.

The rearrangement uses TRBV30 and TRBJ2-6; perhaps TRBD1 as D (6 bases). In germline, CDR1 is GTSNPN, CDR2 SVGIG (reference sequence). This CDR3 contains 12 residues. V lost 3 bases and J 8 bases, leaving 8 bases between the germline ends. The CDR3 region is CAWRRGTNVLTF. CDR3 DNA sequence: TGTGCCTGGAGAAGGGGGACCAACGTCCTGACTTTC.

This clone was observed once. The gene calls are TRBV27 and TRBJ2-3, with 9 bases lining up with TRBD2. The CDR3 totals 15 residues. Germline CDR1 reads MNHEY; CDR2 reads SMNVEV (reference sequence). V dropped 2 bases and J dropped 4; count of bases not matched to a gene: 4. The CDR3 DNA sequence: TGTGCCAGCAGTTTAGCGGGAGGGTTGCCAGATACGCAGTATTTT. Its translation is CASSLAGGLPDTQYF.

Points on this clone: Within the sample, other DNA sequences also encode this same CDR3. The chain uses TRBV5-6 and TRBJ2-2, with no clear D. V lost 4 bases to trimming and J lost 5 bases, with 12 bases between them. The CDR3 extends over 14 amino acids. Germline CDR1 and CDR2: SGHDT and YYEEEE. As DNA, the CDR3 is TGTGCCAGCAGCAACTTGAGGCGAACCGGGGAGCTGTTTTTT. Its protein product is CASSNLRRTGELFF.

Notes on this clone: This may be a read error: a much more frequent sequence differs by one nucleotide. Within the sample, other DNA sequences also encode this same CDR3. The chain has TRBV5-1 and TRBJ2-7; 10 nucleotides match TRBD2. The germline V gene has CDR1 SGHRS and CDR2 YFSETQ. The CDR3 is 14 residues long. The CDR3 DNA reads TGCGCCAGCAGGGTAGCGGGAGGCTCCTACGAACAGTACTTC. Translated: CASRVAGGSYEQYF.

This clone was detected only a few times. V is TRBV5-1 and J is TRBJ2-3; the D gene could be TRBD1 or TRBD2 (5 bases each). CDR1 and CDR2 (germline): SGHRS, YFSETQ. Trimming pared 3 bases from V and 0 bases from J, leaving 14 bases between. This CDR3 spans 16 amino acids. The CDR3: CASSSDSPGSTDTQYF. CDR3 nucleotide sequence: TGCGCCAGCAGCTCTGACAGCCCGGGAAGCACAGATACGCAGTATTTT.

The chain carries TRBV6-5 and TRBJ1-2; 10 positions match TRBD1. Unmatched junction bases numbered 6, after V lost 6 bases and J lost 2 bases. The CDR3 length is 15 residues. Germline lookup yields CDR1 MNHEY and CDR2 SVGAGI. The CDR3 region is CASSRSGQGNYGYTF. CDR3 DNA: TGTGCCAGCAGCCGCTCGGGACAGGGGAACTATGGCTACACCTTC.

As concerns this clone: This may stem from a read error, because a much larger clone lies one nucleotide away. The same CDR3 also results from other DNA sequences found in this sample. Here the CDR3 DNA reads TGCAGCGTTTACGGGGTCGTGGGGACAGCTAATTATGGCTACACCTTC. Its protein is CSVYGVVGTANYGYTF. The gene calls are TRBV29-1 and TRBJ1-2; 7 bases fit TRBD1. The CDR3 runs 16 residues. Per the germline V gene, CDR1 is SQVTM and CDR2 is ANQGSEA. Looking up the rest from reference TRBV29-1 and TRBJ1-2 gives the full variable domain: SAVISQKPSRDICQRGTSLTIQCQVDSQVTMMFWYRQQPGQSLTLIATANQGSEATYESGFVIDKFPISRPNLTFSTLTVSNMSPEDSSIYLCSVYGVVGTANYGYTFGSGTRLTVV.

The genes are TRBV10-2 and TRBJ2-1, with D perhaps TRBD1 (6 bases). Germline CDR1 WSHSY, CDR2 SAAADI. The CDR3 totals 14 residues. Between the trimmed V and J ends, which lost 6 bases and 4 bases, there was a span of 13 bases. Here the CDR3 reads CASSRTDVYNEQFF. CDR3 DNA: TGCGCCAGCAGCCGGACAGACGTATACAATGAGCAGTTCTTC.

The CDR3 here is CSPVSGQGSGNTIYF. DNA for the CDR3: TGCAGCCCGGTGTCTGGACAGGGGTCAGGAAACACCATATATTTT. The chain recombines TRBV29-1 with TRBJ1-3; TRBD1 matches 9 bases. This CDR3 comprises 15 residues. Trimming at V came to 8 bases and at J to 4 bases, leaving 12 bases not matched to a gene. Germline CDR1 and CDR2: SQVTM and ANQGSEA.

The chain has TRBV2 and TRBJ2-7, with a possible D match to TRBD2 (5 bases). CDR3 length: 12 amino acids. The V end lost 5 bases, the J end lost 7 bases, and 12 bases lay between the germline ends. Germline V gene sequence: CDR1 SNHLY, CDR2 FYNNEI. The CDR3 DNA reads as TGTGCCAGCAGTCCGGACTCTCCAGAGCAGTACTTC. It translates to CASSPDSPEQYF.